A single sample is the source of the 9 T cell receptor beta chains below, sequenced in a study of shared clonotypes between healthy human individuals. Only CD45RO-negative cells positively selected for CCR7 counted as naive CD8 cells, so terminally differentiated effector memory CD45RA+ cells were excluded. TCRdb keeps only in-frame clones here, not all; method: immunoSEQ multiplex PCR. The table records 1.5 million to 2.5 million clones, about 95% of them present only once. The specimen was naive CD8+ T cells sorted from blood. The receptors originated from a man aged 18 to 30 in good health.

This chain uses TRBV28 with TRBJ2-7; unclear D gene. Germline V CDR1 and CDR2: MDHEN, SYDVKM. V lost 3 bases and J 7 bases, leaving 13 bases between the germline ends. CDR3 length: 13 amino acids. The CDR3 DNA reads as TGTGCCAGCAGTTTTCGAGCCTTGGGGGAGCAGTACTTC. Its protein product is CASSFRALGEQYF.

The sample holds one count of this clone. The gene calls are TRBV6-1 and TRBJ1-1; a possible D gene is TRBD1 (5 bases). The germline gives CDR1 MNHNS, CDR2 SASEGT. The length of the CDR3 is 16 residues. V lost 2 bases to trimming and J lost 0 bases, with 13 bases between them. This chain's CDR3 is CASSELIRGVNTEAFF. CDR3 bases: TGTGCCAGCAGTGAACTAATTAGAGGGGTGAACACTGAAGCTTTCTTT.

This chain joins TRBV6-1 and TRBJ2-7, with TRBD2 as a possible D gene (5 bases). V shed 2 bases and J shed 3 bases, with 14 bases lying between them. Germline V gene sequence: CDR1 MNHNS, CDR2 SASEGT. There are 15 residues in the CDR3. The CDR3, as DNA: TGTGCCAGCAGTGAACTGGGCCCCGCGGGCTACGAGCAGTACTTC. Its translation: CASSELGPAGYEQYF.

The V call is TRBV15, the J call TRBJ2-5, with D uncertain. Trimming removed 4 bases from V and 1 base from J, with 10 bases in between. Germline loops: CDR1 LNHNV, CDR2 YYDKDF (reference sequence). The length of the CDR3 is 14 residues. CDR3 bases: TGTGCCACCAGCATTATTGGGTTCCAAGAGACCCAGTACTTC. Translating it yields CATSIIGFQETQYF.

J is TRBJ1-1 and V is TRBV5-6, with TRBD1 matching over 9 bases. Germline V lookup: CDR1 SGHDT, CDR2 YYEEEE. The CDR3 is made up of 15 amino acids. V shed 4 bases and J 3 bases; nucleotides not matched to a gene: 7. This CDR3 is CASSVDRGWDTEAFF. Here the CDR3 DNA reads TGTGCCAGCAGCGTGGACAGGGGCTGGGACACTGAAGCTTTCTTT. The full variable domain, rest sourced from reference TRBV5-6 and TRBJ1-1, is DAGVTQSPTHLIKTRGQQVTLRCSPKSGHDTVSWYQQALGQGPQFIFQYYEEEERQRGNFPDRFSGHQFPNYSSELNVNALLLGDSALYLCASSVDRGWDTEAFFGQGTRLTVV.

CDR3 bases: TGCGCCAGCAGCCAAGAGGTCGTGGGTGAGCAGTTCTTC. It specifies CASSQEVVGEQFF. J is TRBJ2-1 and V is TRBV4-3; D remains unclear. Trimming stripped 0 bases from V and 9 bases from J, with 9 bases between. This CDR3 comprises 13 residues. The germline gives CDR1 LGHNA, CDR2 YSLEER.

The V call is TRBV29-1, the J call TRBJ2-7, with D perhaps TRBD2 (6 bases). The CDR3 is 12 amino acids. The V and J ends lost 5 bases and 2 bases respectively, with 10 bases between them. Looked up from germline, CDR1 is SQVTM and CDR2 is ANQGSEA. The CDR3 here is CSVKASAYEQYF. The CDR3 nucleotides read TGCAGCGTTAAGGCTAGCGCCTACGAGCAGTACTTC.

This chain uses TRBV28 with TRBJ1-3, with unresolved D. Germline loops: CDR1 MDHEN, CDR2 SYDVKM. The V and J ends lost 5 bases and 4 bases respectively, with 9 bases between them. CDR3 size: 13 residues. The CDR3 here is CASSDTGGNTIYF. Here the CDR3 DNA reads TGTGCCAGCAGTGATACGGGAGGAAACACCATATATTTT. Drawing the rest from reference TRBV28 and TRBJ1-3, the complete variable domain is DVKVTQSSRYLVKRTGEKVFLECVQDMDHENMFWYRQDPGLGLRLIYFSYDVKMKEKGDIPEGYSVSREKKERFSLILESASTNQTSMYLCASSDTGGNTIYFGEGSWLTVV.

The chain combines TRBV4-1 with TRBJ2-7; TRBD1 or TRBD2 may be the D gene (5 bases each). Trimming took off 3 bases at V and 2 bases at J, with 14 bases between the two ends. The CDR3 covers 15 residues. CDR1 is MGHRA, CDR2 YSYEKL, per germline. In DNA, the CDR3 is TGCGCCAGCAGCCATGGGACCCCCGGAACCTACGAGCAGTACTTC. This codes for CASSHGTPGTYEQYF.